A selection of T cell receptor beta chains follows, all from one sample in a study of blood T cell repertoires in COVID-19. The protocol was immunoSEQ multiplex PCR, while the TCRdb copy is restricted to in-frame clones and leaves out a portion. This sample yields about 220,000 clones, of which under 90% are seen a single time; about 3.2% belongs to the top ten. Sequenced material: PBMCs or T cells enriched from blood (not recorded which). These receptors all stem from a woman aged 55-69 years who had recovered from COVID-19. The CDR3 runs from the conserved cysteine through the conserved F or W. A D gene is named only where the DNA matches it firmly. Rows may omit the clone size; those that give it use once, few, many or a size class.

V gene	D gene	CDR3 length	clone size	J gene	CDR3 DNA	CDR3 protein
TRBV29-1	.	13	.	TRBJ1-5	TGCAGCGTTGGCGCAGGGAAAGGTCAGCCCCAGCATTTT	CSVGAGKGQPQHF
TRBV19	.	15	.	TRBJ2-1	TGTGCCAGTAGTATAGGGTCCTTCGAGGGCGATGAGCAGTTCTTC	CASSIGSFEGDEQFF
TRBV9	.	15	.	TRBJ2-5	TGTGCCAGCAGCGTAGTCCAGGGTGCCGTGGGGACCCAGTACTTC	CASSVVQGAVGTQYF
TRBV5-1	.	17	.	TRBJ2-2	TGCGCCAGCAGCTTGGACGCCGGGGGGCCGAACACCGGGGAGCTGTTTTTT	CASSLDAGGPNTGELFF
TRBV11-2	TRBD2	18	.	TRBJ2-5	TGTGCCAGCAGCTCTAGGGCCTGGACTAGCGGTCTTCAAGAGACCCAGTACTTC	CASSSRAWTSGLQETQYF
TRBV7-2	TRBD1	13	few	TRBJ2-5	TGTGCCAGCAGGTACAGGGGGTGGGAGACCCAGTACTTC	CASRYRGWETQYF
TRBV12-3/TRBV12-4	TRBD1	13	once	TRBJ1-2	TGTGCCAGCAGGGTAGGACAGGGGGCCGGCTACACCTTC	CASRVGQGAGYTF
TRBV11-1	.	13	few	TRBJ2-5	TGTGCCAGCAGCCCGGGACTTCAAGAGACCCAGTACTTC	CASSPGLQETQYF
TRBV7-2	TRBD1	16	.	TRBJ2-7	TGTGCCAGCAGCTTCGGACAGGGGGCGATTGGCTACGAGCAGTACTTC	CASSFGQGAIGYEQYF
TRBV7-2	.	13	.	TRBJ2-7	TGTGCCAGCAGCTTAAACAGATTCTACGAGCAGTACTTC	CASSLNRFYEQYF
TRBV11-2	.	13	.	TRBJ2-1	TGTGCCAGCAGCCCCCAACAGCTCAATGAGCAGTTCTTC	CASSPQQLNEQFF
TRBV10-3	TRBD1	15	.	TRBJ1-2	TGTGCCATCAGTGACGAACGGGACAGGGGTATGGGCTACACCTTC	CAISDERDRGMGYTF
TRBV18	TRBD1	16	few	TRBJ1-1	TGTGCCAGCTCACCACGAGACAGGGGAAGGGACACTGAAGCTTTCTTT	CASSPRDRGRDTEAFF
TRBV5-5	.	13	once	TRBJ2-7	TGTGCCAGCAGCTTGGACATTCGGGACTGGCAGTACTTC	CASSLDIRDWQYF
TRBV18	.	16	.	TRBJ1-1	TGTGCCAGCTCACCAAGTCTTCGATCAGGGGACACTGAAGCTTTCTTT	CASSPSLRSGDTEAFF
TRBV5-1	TRBD2	15	.	TRBJ2-7	TGCGCCAGCAGCTTGAGCGGGGCGCCCTCCTACGAGCAGTACTTC	CASSLSGAPSYEQYF
TRBV5-1	.	16	few	TRBJ2-3	TGCGCCAGCAGCTTGGTACGGGGTCGTGGCACAGATACGCAGTATTTT	CASSLVRGRGTDTQYF
TRBV7-9	TRBD1	16	.	TRBJ1-2	TGTGCCAGCAGCGATTCCAACACAGGGGTAAACTATGGCTACACCTTC	CASSDSNTGVNYGYTF
TRBV18	TRBD1	15	.	TRBJ2-5	TGTGCCAGCTCGCTCCGGGACAGGGGGCAGGAGACCCAGTACTTC	CASSLRDRGQETQYF
TRBV9	.	13	.	TRBJ2-2	TGTGCCAGCAGCGCAGACAGACCCGGGGAGCTGTTTTTT	CASSADRPGELFF
TRBV4-3	.	15	.	TRBJ2-1	TGCGCCAGCAGCCAAGTAGCAGTCGGCTACAATGAGCAGTTCTTC	CASSQVAVGYNEQFF
TRBV5-4	TRBD1	16	once	TRBJ2-7	TGTGCCAGCAGCCCGGGACAGGGCGTTCCTTCCTACGAGCAGTACTTC	CASSPGQGVPSYEQYF
TRBV25-1	.	13	.	TRBJ1-6	TGTGCCAGCAGTGGCCCAGGGTTCTCACCCCTCCACTTT	CASSGPGFSPLHF
TRBV3-1/TRBV3-2	TRBD2	15	.	TRBJ2-2	TGTGCCAGCAGCCTGGGGAGGGGAGCCACCGGGGAGCTGTTTTTT	CASSLGRGATGELFF
TRBV6-5	.	16	.	TRBJ1-3	TGTGCCAGCAGTTTGGGGGGGTCTGTCGGAGGAAACACCATATATTTT	CASSLGGSVGGNTIYF
TRBV24-1	TRBD1	13	few	TRBJ1-2	TGTGCCACAGAGCCAGGACAGGGTGGTGGCTACACCTTC	CATEPGQGGGYTF
TRBV19	.	15	.	TRBJ2-5	TGTGCCAGTAGTATAGTGTGGCAGGTTTGGGAGACCCAGTACTTC	CASSIVWQVWETQYF
TRBV2	TRBD2	15	.	TRBJ2-1	TGTGCCAGCACCGGACTAGCGGGGGGATACAATGAGCAGTTCTTC	CASTGLAGGYNEQFF
TRBV28	.	14	.	TRBJ2-7	TGTGCCAGCAGTCCCCCTACAGGACGCTACGAGCAGTACTTC	CASSPPTGRYEQYF
TRBV5-4	.	15	.	TRBJ2-3	TGTGCCAGCAGCTTAGAGTCCCGATCCACAGATACGCAGTATTTT	CASSLESRSTDTQYF
TRBV5-1	TRBD1	15	.	TRBJ2-1	TGCGCCAGCAGCTCTACCGGGACAGGGGGCCTTGAGCAGTTCTTC	CASSSTGTGGLEQFF
TRBV11-3	.	14	.	TRBJ2-2	TGTGCCAGCAGCTTTGTTTCTAACACCGGGGAGCTGTTTTTT	CASSFVSNTGELFF
TRBV6-2/TRBV6-3	TRBD2	15	.	TRBJ2-7	TGTGCCAGCAGCCTTTCTTTCGGGAGGACCTACGAGCAGTACTTC	CASSLSFGRTYEQYF
TRBV5-1	.	16	.	TRBJ2-5	TGCGCCAGCAGCTTGGACGGGCGACAGGCCGGGGAGACCCAGTACTTC	CASSLDGRQAGETQYF
TRBV5-6	.	16	.	TRBJ2-3	TGTGCCAGCATCCTGATAGGGAGATCTAGCACAGATACGCAGTATTTT	CASILIGRSSTDTQYF
TRBV2	.	16	.	TRBJ1-2	TGTGCCAGCAGTCGACAACCGAAGTTAGCTAACTATGGCTACACCTTC	CASSRQPKLANYGYTF
TRBV11-3	TRBD1	17	few	TRBJ2-1	TGTGCCAGCAGCCCCCCCAGCGGTTTTGGGACAGCGAATGAGCAGTTCTTC	CASSPPSGFGTANEQFF
TRBV19	TRBD1	15	.	TRBJ2-7	TGTGCCAGTAGTATAGGGGGACAGGGTTCTGTCGAGCAGTACTTC	CASSIGGQGSVEQYF
TRBV10-3	.	15	once	TRBJ1-2	TGTGCCATCAGTGAGTTGTGGGCAGGGTCTAATGGCTACACCTTC	CAISELWAGSNGYTF
TRBV6-2/TRBV6-3	TRBD1	16	once	TRBJ1-4	TGTGCCAGCAGTTATCCGACCGGGACAGGGGGTGAAAAACTGTTTTTT	CASSYPTGTGGEKLFF
TRBV10-2	.	16	.	TRBJ1-1	TGCGCCAGCAGATACCCGGGGGGTGGGTCGAACACTGAAGCTTTCTTT	CASRYPGGGSNTEAFF
TRBV7-6	.	15	.	TRBJ2-3	TGTGCCAGCAGCTTAAACCGCCAACAAACAGATACGCAGTATTTT	CASSLNRQQTDTQYF
TRBV18	TRBD1	16	.	TRBJ1-5	TGTGCCAGCTCACCATCGAGACAGGGCGTCGGTCAGCCCCAGCATTTT	CASSPSRQGVGQPQHF
TRBV7-2	TRBD1	17	.	TRBJ1-5	TGTGCCAGCAGCTTAAACGCTCAGGGGGCGAGCAATCAGCCCCAGCATTTT	CASSLNAQGASNQPQHF
TRBV7-2	.	13	.	TRBJ2-7	TGTGCCAGCAGCTTGGGCAGGAACTACGAGCAGTACTTC	CASSLGRNYEQYF
TRBV5-6	.	16	.	TRBJ1-1	TGTGCCAGCAGCCTCACAGGGTTGAGCATGAACACTGAAGCTTTCTTT	CASSLTGLSMNTEAFF